A selection of T cell receptor beta chains follows, all from one sample in a study of blood T cells in healthy people across ages. TCRdb reprocessed the 5' RACE reads with MiXCR, giving one entry per CDR3 protein. Among hundreds of thousands of distinct CDR3 sequences listed, more than 55% were seen once. Sequenced input: blood. The source is a middle-aged man in good health. Both conserved end residues are part of each CDR3. D genes are given only for firm matches. Clone size is shown for a subset of rows, as once, few, many or a class of expanded clone.

J | V | length | D | size | DNA | CDR3
TRBJ2-5 | TRBV7-3 | 15 | . | . | TGTGCCAGCAGCTTAACCGGGACTGGCCCAGAGACCCAGTACTTC | CASSLTGTGPETQYF
TRBJ1-2 | TRBV25-1 | 14 | TRBD1 | . | TGTGCCAGCAGTGGGACAGGGGGCAACTATGGCTACACCTTC | CASSGTGGNYGYTF
TRBJ1-2 | TRBV2 | 16 | . | . | TGTGCCAGCAGTGAAAATAGGCAGGGGATTTCAAGAGGCTACACCTTC | CASSENRQGISRGYTF
TRBJ2-4 | TRBV12-3/TRBV12-4 | 14 | . | . | TGTGCCAGCAGTTTATCCCCCCAGTGGAACATTCAGTACTTC | CASSLSPQWNIQYF
TRBJ2-3 | TRBV24-1 | 17 | TRBD2 | . | TGTGCCACCAGTGACCCTGCACTAGCGGGAGGTAAAGATACGCAGTATTTT | CATSDPALAGGKDTQYF
TRBJ2-3 | TRBV6-1 | 16 | TRBD1 | few | TGTGCCAGCAGTGGCAGGGACAGGGAGAGCACAGATACGCAGTATTTT | CASSGRDRESTDTQYF
TRBJ2-7 | TRBV28 | 16 | TRBD2 | . | TGTGCCAGCTGGGACGGGGGGACTAGCGGTAGCTACGAGCAGTACTTC | CASWDGGTSGSYEQYF
TRBJ1-1 | TRBV3-1 | 14 | . | . | TGTGCCAGCAGCCAAGGTGGGGTTTCGGCTGAAGCTTTCTTT | CASSQGGVSAEAFF
TRBJ2-5 | TRBV7-9 | 17 | . | once | TGTGCCAGCAGCTTACTCACCAGATGGGGGGGCGGAGAGACCCAGTACTTC | CASSLLTRWGGGETQYF
TRBJ1-4 | TRBV14 | 15 | . | . | TGTGCCAGCAGCCCACTGGGGGGGGCTAATGAAAAACTGTTTTTT | CASSPLGGANEKLFF
TRBJ2-7 | TRBV7-2 | 16 | TRBD1 | . | TGTGCCAGCAGCAAAGCTCCGGGACAGGGGATCTACGAGCAGTACTTC | CASSKAPGQGIYEQYF